The entry below gives a single TCR beta chain sequence along with its context. Its antigen is as yet unknown. The sample is drawn from a study of vaccination and CD4 T cells after COVID-19. Documented treatment: approximately 11-day PBMC culture with coronavirus spike peptide pools or control peptides (ViraFEST assay). CDR1 and CDR2 from the germline V gene are DFQATT and SNEGSKA (reference sequence). CDR3 length: 14 residues. V lost 3 bases, J lost 1 base, and 10 bases lay in between. Sequenced with the Oncomine TCR Beta short-read assay was DNA taken from cultured CD4+ T cells. TCRdb re-called the PCR reads through MiXCR, storing one row per CDR3 protein. Seen here are fewer than 2,000 distinct CDR3 sequences, about 74% observed once, and the top ten hold 88%.

The receptor comes from a human donor who had recovered from COVID-19. V gene TRBV20-1 combines with J gene TRBJ1-5; a weak D match, TRBD1 (6 bases). Sequencing was performed on CD4+ T cells from blood, cultured in vitro, taken after SARS-CoV-2 vaccination. The CDR3 here is CSARVTGSNQPQHF. CDR3 sequence (DNA): TGCAGTGCTAGGGTTACAGGGAGCAATCAGCCCCAGCATTTT.